The next 24 T cell receptor beta chains were all read from a single sample in a study of T cells expressing NK-cell markers. TCRdb reprocessed the 5' RACE reads and reports one entry per CDR3 protein, with no DNA. In all, the sample yields 400,000 or so distinct CDR3 sequences. The sequenced sample consisted of blood T cells: a sorted CD56 or NKG2C T cell subset, CD4+ or CD8+ T cells, or bulk PBMC T cells (not recorded which). The source of these receptors is a woman aged 45-65 years in good health.

The chain recombines TRBV6-5 with TRBJ1-6; the TRBD1 assignment by TCRdb is unverifiable without DNA. This CDR3 is built from 13 residues. Germline V gives CDR1 MNHEY, CDR2 SVGAGI. CDR3 in amino acids: CASNDGGVLPLHF.

V and J are TRBV6-6 and TRBJ2-1; TCRdb proposes TRBD2, but this gene call is untestable without DNA. The CDR3 sequence is 15 residues long. The V gene's germline CDR1 is MNHNY and CDR2 SVGAGI (reference sequence). CDR3 in amino acids: CASKLSLAGGHEQFF.

This rearrangement joins TRBV28 to TRBJ2-1. The CDR3 spans 11 residues. CDR1 and CDR2 from the germline V gene are MDHEN and SYDVKM. CDR3 residues: CASSLLGEQFF.

V and J are TRBV18 and TRBJ1-5. Germline V gene sequence: CDR1 KGHSH, CDR2 LQKENI. The CDR3 consists of 14 residues. Here the CDR3 reads CASSPKGFNQPQHF. Combining the CDR3 with reference TRBV18 and TRBJ1-5 gives the whole variable domain NAGVMQNPRHLVRRRGQEARLRCSPMKGHSHVYWYRQLPEEGLKFMVYLQKENIIDESGMPKERFSAEFPKEGPSILRIQQVVRGDSAAYFCASSPKGFNQPQHFGDGTRLSIL.

The chain links TRBV19 to TRBJ2-1; TCRdb gives TRBD2 as the D gene, but with no DNA this cannot be confirmed. CDR3 length: 16 amino acids. Germline V lookup: CDR1 LNHDA, CDR2 SQIVND (reference sequence). CDR3: CASRNIAEGVYNEQFF.

V is TRBV11-2 and J is TRBJ2-7; checking the TCRdb D call of TRBD1 is not possible without DNA. This CDR3 contains 12 residues. Per the germline V gene, CDR1 is SGHAT and CDR2 is FQNNGV. The CDR3 is CASSASSGTEYF.

The chain uses TRBV5-1 and TRBJ2-7; with no DNA, the TCRdb D assignment of TRBD1 cannot be verified. This CDR3 contains 15 residues. Germline V gene data show CDR1 as SGHRS and CDR2 as YFSETQ. This CDR3 is CASRQTGTDSYEQYF.

The chain has TRBV19 and TRBJ2-2; the D call from TCRdb, TRBD1, cannot be confirmed without DNA. The CDR3 has 15 residues. Germline loops: CDR1 LNHDA, CDR2 SQIVND (reference sequence). The CDR3 region is CASSISGVVPGELFF.

The J gene is TRBJ2-3, the V gene TRBV29-1; TCRdb gives TRBD1 as the D gene, but with no DNA this cannot be confirmed. This CDR3 is 13 amino acids long. In germline, CDR1 is SQVTM, CDR2 ANQGSEA. CDR3: CSLTDSSTDTQYF.

The V gene is TRBV5-1, the J gene TRBJ2-5; TCRdb's D call, TRBD1, is unchecked because there is no DNA. The CDR3 has 14 residues. Germline CDR1 reads SGHRS; CDR2 reads YFSETQ. This chain's CDR3 is CASMRGGVQETQYF.

V and J are TRBV29-1 and TRBJ2-7. Germline CDR1 SQVTM, CDR2 ANQGSEA. The CDR3 contains 13 residues. The CDR3 loop reads CSPNGENPYEQYF.

The rearrangement uses TRBV6-5 and TRBJ1-1; TCRdb selects TRBD1, and the lack of DNA leaves this call unchecked. Germline loops: CDR1 MNHEY, CDR2 SVGAGI. The length of the CDR3 is 16 residues. CDR3 loop: CASSYLRGGLGTEAFF.

This chain uses TRBV9 with TRBJ2-3; TCRdb indicates TRBD2, and absent DNA this call remains unverified. CDR1 is SGDLS and CDR2 is YYNGEE in the germline V gene. This CDR3 contains 12 residues. This CDR3 is CASSVDGRRQYF. The full variable domain, with the rest looked up from reference TRBV9 and TRBJ2-3, is DSGVTQTPKHLITATGQRVTLRCSPRSGDLSVYWYQQSLDQGLQFLIQYYNGEERAKGNILERFSAQQFPDLHSELNLSSLELGDSALYFCASSVDGRRQYFGPGTRLTVL.

V and J are TRBV29-1 and TRBJ1-1. The CDR3 runs to 14 residues. Germline V lookup: CDR1 SQVTM, CDR2 ANQGSEA. The CDR3 protein is CSVADRTQNTEAFF. The variable domain in full, completed from reference TRBV29-1 and TRBJ1-1, reads SAVISQKPSRDICQRGTSLTIQCQVDSQVTMMFWYRQQPGQSLTLIATANQGSEATYESGFVIDKFPISRPNLTFSTLTVSNMSPEDSSIYLCSVADRTQNTEAFFGQGTRLTVV.

CDR3 region: CASSYQGYTEAFF. The V gene is TRBV12-3 or TRBV12-4, the J gene TRBJ1-1. This CDR3 comprises 13 residues.

The chain's CDR3 is CAISEGTGNEQYF. V is TRBV10-3 and J is TRBJ2-7; TCRdb names TRBD1, which stays unverified in the absence of DNA. Germline V gene data show CDR1 as ENHRY and CDR2 as SYGVKD. CDR3 size: 13 residues.

V and J are TRBV7-9 and TRBJ2-1; the TRBD1 assignment by TCRdb is unverifiable without DNA. From germline, CDR1 is SEHNR and CDR2 FQNEAQ (reference sequence). The CDR3 runs 16 residues. This CDR3 is CASSLVGFGRGNEQFF.

This chain joins TRBV4-2 and TRBJ2-4; TCRdb's assignment of TRBD1 cannot be checked, as there is no DNA. Germline CDR1 and CDR2: LGHNA and YNFKEQ. The CDR3 consists of 16 residues. The CDR3 spells CASSQEAAQGKNIQYF.

The gene calls are TRBV12-3 or TRBV12-4 and TRBJ1-1; the TCRdb D gene call, TRBD1, has no DNA to confirm it. This CDR3 has 16 residues. The CDR3 here is CASSSPRDRGYTEAFF.

The chain recombines TRBV5-1 with TRBJ1-1; TCRdb lists TRBD1, though no DNA is available to test this call. Germline lookup yields CDR1 SGHRS and CDR2 YFSETQ. This CDR3 is built from 14 residues. This chain's CDR3 is CASSAGQGGTEAFF. The full variable domain, rest sourced from reference TRBV5-1 and TRBJ1-1, is KAGVTQTPRYLIKTRGQQVTLSCSPISGHRSVSWYQQTPGQGLQFLFEYFSETQRNKGNFPGRFSGRQFSNSRSEMNVSTLELGDSALYLCASSAGQGGTEAFFGQGTRLTVV.

This sequence joins TRBV7-2 and TRBJ2-1; there is no DNA to check the TCRdb D call of TRBD1. Germline assignment: CDR1 SGHTA and CDR2 FQGNSA. This CDR3 is built from 14 residues. CDR3 amino acids: CASSPNRGWNEQFF. Combining the CDR3 with reference TRBV7-2 and TRBJ2-1 gives the whole variable domain GAGVSQSPSNKVTEKGKDVELRCDPISGHTALYWYRQSLGQGLEFLIYFQGNSAPDKSGLPSDRFSAERTGGSVSTLTIQRTQQEDSAVYLCASSPNRGWNEQFFGPGTRLTVL.

The rearrangement uses TRBV7-9 and TRBJ2-5; TCRdb proposes TRBD1, but this gene call is untestable without DNA. The CDR3 totals 14 residues. The germline gives CDR1 SEHNR, CDR2 FQNEAQ (reference sequence). The CDR3: CASSLAMPGETQYF.

CDR3 sequence: CASSSSGAGQPQHF. This sequence joins TRBV7-7 and TRBJ1-5. Germline loops: CDR1 SSHAT, CDR2 FNYEAQ (reference sequence). The CDR3 contains 14 residues.

V gene TRBV7-9 combines with J gene TRBJ1-4; no DNA is available, so the TRBD1 call from TCRdb remains unchecked. Per the germline V gene, CDR1 is SEHNR and CDR2 is FQNEAQ (reference sequence). This CDR3 has 15 amino acids. The CDR3 reads CASSHRERTGEKLFF. The whole variable domain, filled in from reference TRBV7-9 and TRBJ1-4, reads DTGVSQNPRHKITKRGQNVTFRCDPISEHNRLYWYRQTLGQGPEFLTYFQNEAQLEKSRLLSDRFSAERPKGSFSTLEIQRTEQGDSAMYLCASSHRERTGEKLFFGSGTQLSVL.